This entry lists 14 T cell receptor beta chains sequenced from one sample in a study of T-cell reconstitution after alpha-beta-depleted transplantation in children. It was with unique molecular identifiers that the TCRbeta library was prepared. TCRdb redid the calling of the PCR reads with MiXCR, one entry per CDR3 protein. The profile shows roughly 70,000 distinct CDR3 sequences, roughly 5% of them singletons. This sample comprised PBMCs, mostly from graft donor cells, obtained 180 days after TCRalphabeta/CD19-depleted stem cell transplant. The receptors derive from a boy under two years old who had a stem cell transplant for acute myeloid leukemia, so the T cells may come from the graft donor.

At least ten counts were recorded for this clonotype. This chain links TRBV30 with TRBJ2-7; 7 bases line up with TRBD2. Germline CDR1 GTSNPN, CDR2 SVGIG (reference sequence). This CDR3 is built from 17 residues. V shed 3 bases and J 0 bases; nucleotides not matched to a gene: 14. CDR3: CAWSSGGPGLSSYEQYF. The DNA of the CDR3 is TGTGCCTGGAGCTCGGGGGGTCCCGGACTTAGCTCCTACGAGCAGTACTTC.

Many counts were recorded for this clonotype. The CDR3 bases are TGCGCCAGCAGCCCCGGATACAGCACAGATACGCAGTATTTT. It encodes CASSPGYSTDTQYF. V usage is TRBV5-1 and J usage is TRBJ2-3; D is undetermined. The V gene lost 4 bases and the J gene lost 0 bases, with 9 bases spanning the gap. Germline V gene sequence: CDR1 SGHRS, CDR2 YFSETQ. The CDR3 consists of 14 residues.

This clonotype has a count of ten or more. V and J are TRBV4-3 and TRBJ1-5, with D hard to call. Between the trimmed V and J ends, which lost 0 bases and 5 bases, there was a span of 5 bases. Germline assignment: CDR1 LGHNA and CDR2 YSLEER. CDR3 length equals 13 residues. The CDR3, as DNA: TGCGCCAGCAGCCAAGATCGCGATCAGCCCCAGCATTTT. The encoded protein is CASSQDRDQPQHF.

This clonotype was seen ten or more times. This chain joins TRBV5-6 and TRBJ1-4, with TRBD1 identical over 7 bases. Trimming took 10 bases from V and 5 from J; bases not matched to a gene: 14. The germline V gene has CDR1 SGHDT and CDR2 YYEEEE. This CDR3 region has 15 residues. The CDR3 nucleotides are TGTGCCTCGCAGCGGAGGAGGGGGCGAAATGAAAAACTGTTTTTT. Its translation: CASQRRRGRNEKLFF.

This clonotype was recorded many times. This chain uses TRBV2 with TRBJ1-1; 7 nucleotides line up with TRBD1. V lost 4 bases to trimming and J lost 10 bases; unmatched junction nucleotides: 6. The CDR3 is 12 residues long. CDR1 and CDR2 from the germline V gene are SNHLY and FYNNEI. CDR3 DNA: TGTGCCAGCAGTGGACAGGGCCTTGGAGCTTTCTTT. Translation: CASSGQGLGAFF.

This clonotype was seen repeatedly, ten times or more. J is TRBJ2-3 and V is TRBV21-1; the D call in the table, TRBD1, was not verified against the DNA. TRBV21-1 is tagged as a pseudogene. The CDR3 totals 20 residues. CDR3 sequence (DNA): TGTGCCAGCAGCAAAGTTGGGTCAGTAAGGGACCACCCTAGCACAGATACGCAGTATTTT. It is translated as CASSKVGSVRDHPSTDTQYF.

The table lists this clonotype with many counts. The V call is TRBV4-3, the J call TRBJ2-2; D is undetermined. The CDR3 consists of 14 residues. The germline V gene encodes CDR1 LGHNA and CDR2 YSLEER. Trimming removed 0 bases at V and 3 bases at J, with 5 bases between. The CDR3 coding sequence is TGCGCCAGCAGCCAAGAGTACCACACCGGGGAGCTGTTTTTT. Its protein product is CASSQEYHTGELFF.

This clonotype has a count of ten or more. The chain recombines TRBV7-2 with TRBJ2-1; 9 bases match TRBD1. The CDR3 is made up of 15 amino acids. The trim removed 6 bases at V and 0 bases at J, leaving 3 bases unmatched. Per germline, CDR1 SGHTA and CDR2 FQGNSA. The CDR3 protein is CASSRTGASYNEQFF. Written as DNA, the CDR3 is TGTGCCAGCAGTCGGACAGGGGCCTCCTACAATGAGCAGTTCTTC.

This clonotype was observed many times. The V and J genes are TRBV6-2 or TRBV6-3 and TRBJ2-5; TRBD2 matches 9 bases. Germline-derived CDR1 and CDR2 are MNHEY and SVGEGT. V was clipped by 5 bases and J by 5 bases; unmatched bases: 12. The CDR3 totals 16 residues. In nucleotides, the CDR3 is TGTGCCAGCAGTACCGGGACTAGCCGGTCGGCGGAGACCCAGTACTTC. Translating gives CASSTGTSRSAETQYF.

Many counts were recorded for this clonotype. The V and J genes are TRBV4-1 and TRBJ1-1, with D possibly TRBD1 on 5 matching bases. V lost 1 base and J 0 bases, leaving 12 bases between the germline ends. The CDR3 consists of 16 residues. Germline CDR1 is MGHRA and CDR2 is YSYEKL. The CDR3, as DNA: TGCGCCAGCAGCCAAGTGGGGCGGGGAATGAACACTGAAGCTTTCTTT. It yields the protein CASSQVGRGMNTEAFF.

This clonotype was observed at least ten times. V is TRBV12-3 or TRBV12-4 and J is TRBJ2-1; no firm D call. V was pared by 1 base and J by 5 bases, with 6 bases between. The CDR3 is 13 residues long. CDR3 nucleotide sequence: TGTGCCAGCAGTTTAGTTATGAACAATGAGCAGTTCTTC. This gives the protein CASSLVMNNEQFF.

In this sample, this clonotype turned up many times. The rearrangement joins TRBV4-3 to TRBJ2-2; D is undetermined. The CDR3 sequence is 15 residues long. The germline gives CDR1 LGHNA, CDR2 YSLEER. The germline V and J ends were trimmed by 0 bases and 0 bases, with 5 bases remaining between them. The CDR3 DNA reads TGCGCCAGCAGCCAAGAGCCCCCGAACACCGGGGAGCTGTTTTTT. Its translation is CASSQEPPNTGELFF.

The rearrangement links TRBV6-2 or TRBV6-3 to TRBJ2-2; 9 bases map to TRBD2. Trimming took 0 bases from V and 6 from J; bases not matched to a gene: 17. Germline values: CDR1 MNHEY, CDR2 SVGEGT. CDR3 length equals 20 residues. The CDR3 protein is CASSYSTRGPGLAPAGELFF. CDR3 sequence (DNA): TGTGCCAGCAGTTACTCGACGCGGGGGCCGGGACTAGCCCCCGCCGGGGAGCTGTTTTTT.

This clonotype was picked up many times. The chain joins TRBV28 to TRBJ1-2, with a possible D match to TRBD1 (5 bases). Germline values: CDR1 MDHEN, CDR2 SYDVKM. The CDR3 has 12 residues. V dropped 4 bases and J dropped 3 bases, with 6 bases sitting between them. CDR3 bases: TGTGCCAGCAGTTCAGGGTACTATGGCTACACCTTC. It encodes CASSSGYYGYTF.